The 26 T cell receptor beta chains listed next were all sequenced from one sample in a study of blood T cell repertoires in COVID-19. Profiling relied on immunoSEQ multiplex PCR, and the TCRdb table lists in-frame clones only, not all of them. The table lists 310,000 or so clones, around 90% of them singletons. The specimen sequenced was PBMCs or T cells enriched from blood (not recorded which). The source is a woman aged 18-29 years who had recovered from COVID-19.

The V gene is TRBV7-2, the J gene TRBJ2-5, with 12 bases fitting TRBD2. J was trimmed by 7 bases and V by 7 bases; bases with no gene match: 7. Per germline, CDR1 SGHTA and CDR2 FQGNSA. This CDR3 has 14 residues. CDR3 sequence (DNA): TGTGCCAGCAACCCTAGCGGGGGGGTGGGGACCCAGTACTTC. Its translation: CASNPSGGVGTQYF.

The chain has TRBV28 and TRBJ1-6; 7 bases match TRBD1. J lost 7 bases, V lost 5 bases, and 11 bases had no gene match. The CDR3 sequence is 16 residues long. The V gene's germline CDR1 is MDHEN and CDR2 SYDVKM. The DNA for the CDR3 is TGTGCCAGCAGTGACGACAGGGCCGGAAGGAATTCACCCCTCCACTTT. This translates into CASSDDRAGRNSPLHF.

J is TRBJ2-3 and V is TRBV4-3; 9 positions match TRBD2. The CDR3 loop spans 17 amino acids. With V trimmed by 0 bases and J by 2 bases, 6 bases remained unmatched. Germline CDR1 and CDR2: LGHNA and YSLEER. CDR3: CASSQDSGTSITDTQYF. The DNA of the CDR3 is TGCGCCAGCAGCCAAGATTCCGGGACTAGCATCACAGATACGCAGTATTTT.

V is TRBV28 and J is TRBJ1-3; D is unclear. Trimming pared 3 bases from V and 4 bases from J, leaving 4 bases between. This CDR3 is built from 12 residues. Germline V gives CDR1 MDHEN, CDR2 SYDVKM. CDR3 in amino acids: CASSFSGNTIYF. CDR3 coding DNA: TGTGCCAGCAGTTTTTCGGGAAACACCATATATTTT.

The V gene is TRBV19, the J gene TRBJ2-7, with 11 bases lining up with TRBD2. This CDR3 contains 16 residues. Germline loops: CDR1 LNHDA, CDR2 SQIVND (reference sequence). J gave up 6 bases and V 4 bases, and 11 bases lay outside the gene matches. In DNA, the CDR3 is TGTGCCAGTAGTACGTTAGCCGGGACTAGCGGTTTCGAGCAGTACTTC. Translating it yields CASSTLAGTSGFEQYF.

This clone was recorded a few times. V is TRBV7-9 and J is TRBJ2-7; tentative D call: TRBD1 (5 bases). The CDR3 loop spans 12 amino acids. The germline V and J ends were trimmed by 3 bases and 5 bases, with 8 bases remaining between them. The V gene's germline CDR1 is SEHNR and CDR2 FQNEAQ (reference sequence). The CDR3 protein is CASSLAGHEQYF. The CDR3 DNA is TGTGCCAGCAGCTTGGCAGGGCACGAGCAGTACTTC. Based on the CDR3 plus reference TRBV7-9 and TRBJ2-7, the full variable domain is DTGVSQNPRHKITKRGQNVTFRCDPISEHNRLYWYRQTLGQGPEFLTYFQNEAQLEKSRLLSDRFSAERPKGSFSTLEIQRTEQGDSAMYLCASSLAGHEQYFGPGTRLTVT.

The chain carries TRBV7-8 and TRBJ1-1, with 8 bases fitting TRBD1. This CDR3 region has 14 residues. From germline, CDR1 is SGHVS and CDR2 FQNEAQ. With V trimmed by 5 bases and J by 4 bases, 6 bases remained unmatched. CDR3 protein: CASSQGAWSTEAFF. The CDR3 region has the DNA TGTGCCAGCAGCCAGGGGGCGTGGAGCACTGAAGCTTTCTTT.

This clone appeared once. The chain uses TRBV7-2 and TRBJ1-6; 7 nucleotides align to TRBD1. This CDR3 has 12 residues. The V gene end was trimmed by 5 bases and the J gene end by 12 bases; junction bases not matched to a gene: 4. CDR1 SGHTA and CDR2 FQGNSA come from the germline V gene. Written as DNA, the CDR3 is TGTGCCAGCAGCCAGGGGGGAGGACCCCTCCACTTT. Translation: CASSQGGGPLHF.

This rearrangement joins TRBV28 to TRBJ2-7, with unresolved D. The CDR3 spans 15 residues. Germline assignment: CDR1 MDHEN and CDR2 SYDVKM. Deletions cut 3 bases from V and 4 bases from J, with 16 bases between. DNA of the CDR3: TGTGCCAGCAGTTTCGAGAATATGTTTGCATACGAGCAGTACTTC. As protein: CASSFENMFAYEQYF.

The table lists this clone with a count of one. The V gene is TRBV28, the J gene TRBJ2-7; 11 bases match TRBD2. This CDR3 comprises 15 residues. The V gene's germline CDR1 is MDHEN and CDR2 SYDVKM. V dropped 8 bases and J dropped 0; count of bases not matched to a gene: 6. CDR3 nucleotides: TGTGCCAGCCTTTCTAGCGGGAGGAGCTCCTACGAGCAGTACTTC. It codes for CASLSSGRSSYEQYF.

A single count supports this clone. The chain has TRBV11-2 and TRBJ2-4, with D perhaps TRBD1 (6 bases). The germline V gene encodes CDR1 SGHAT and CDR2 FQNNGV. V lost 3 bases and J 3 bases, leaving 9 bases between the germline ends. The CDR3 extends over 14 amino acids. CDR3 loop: CASSFSGVKNIQYF. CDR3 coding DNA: TGTGCCAGCAGCTTCTCAGGGGTCAAAAACATTCAGTACTTC. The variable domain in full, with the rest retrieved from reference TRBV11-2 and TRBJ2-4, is EAGVAQSPRYKIIEKRQSVAFWCNPISGHATLYWYQQILGQGPKLLIQFQNNGVVDDSQLPKDRFSAERLKGVDSTLKIQPAKLEDSAVYLCASSFSGVKNIQYFGAGTRLSVL.

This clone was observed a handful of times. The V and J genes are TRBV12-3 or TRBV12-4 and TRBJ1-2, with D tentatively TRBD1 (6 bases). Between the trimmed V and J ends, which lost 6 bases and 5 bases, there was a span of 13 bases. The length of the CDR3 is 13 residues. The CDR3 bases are TGTGCCAGCAGGCCGGACAGACCGTATGGCTACACCTTC. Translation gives CASRPDRPYGYTF.

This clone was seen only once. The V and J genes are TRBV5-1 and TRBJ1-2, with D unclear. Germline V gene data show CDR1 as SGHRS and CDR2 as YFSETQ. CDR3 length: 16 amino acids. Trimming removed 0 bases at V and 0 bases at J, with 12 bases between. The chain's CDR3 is CASSLDSQSANYGYTF. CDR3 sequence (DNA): TGCGCCAGCAGCTTGGATTCACAGTCAGCTAACTATGGCTACACCTTC.

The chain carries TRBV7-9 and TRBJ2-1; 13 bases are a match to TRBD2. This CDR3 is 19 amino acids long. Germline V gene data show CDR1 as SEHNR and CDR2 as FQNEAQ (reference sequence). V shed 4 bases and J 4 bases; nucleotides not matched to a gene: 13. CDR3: CASSSDLGLAGAGYNEQFF. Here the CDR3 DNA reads TGTGCCAGCAGCTCCGACCTAGGACTAGCGGGAGCTGGGTACAATGAGCAGTTCTTC.

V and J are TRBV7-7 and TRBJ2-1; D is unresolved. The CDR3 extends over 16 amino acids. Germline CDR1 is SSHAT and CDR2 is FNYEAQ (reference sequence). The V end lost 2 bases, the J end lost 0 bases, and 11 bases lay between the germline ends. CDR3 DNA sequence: TGTGCCAGCAGCTTATCCGGTCCATCCTCCTACAATGAGCAGTTCTTC. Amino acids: CASSLSGPSSYNEQFF. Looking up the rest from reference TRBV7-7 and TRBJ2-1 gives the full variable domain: GAGVSQSPRYKVTKRGQDVTLRCDPISSHATLYWYQQALGQGPEFLTYFNYEAQPDKSGLPSDRFSAERPEGSISTLTIQRTEQRDSAMYRCASSLSGPSSYNEQFFGPGTRLTVL.

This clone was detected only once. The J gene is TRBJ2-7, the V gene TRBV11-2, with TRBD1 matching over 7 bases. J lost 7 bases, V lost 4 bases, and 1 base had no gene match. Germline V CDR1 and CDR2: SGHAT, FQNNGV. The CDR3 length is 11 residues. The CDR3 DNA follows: TGTGCCAGCAGCTCGGGACAGGAGCAGTACTTC. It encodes CASSSGQEQYF.

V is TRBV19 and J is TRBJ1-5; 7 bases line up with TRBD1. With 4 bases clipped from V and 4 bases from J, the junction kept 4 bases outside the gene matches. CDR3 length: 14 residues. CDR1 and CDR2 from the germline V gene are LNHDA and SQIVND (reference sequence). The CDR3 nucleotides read TGTGCCAGTAGTACCACCAGGGGGAATCAGCCCCAGCATTTT. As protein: CASSTTRGNQPQHF.

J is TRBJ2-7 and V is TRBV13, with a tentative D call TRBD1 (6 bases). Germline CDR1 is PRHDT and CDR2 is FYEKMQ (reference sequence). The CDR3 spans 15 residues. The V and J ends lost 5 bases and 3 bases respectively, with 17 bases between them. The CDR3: CASSRRGGQHYEQYF. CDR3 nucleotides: TGTGCCAGCAGCCGAAGAGGGGGACAACACTACGAGCAGTACTTC.

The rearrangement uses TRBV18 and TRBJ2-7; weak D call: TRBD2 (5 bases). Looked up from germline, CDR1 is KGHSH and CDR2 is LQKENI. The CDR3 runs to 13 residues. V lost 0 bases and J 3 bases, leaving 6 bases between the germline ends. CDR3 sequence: CASSPPRGYEQYF. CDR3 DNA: TGTGCCAGCTCACCACCTCGGGGCTACGAGCAGTACTTC.

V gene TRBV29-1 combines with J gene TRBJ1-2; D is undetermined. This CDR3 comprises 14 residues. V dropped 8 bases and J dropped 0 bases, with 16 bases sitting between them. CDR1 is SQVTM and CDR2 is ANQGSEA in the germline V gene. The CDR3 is CSIGREGPNYGYTF. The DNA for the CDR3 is TGCAGCATTGGAAGGGAGGGTCCTAACTATGGCTACACCTTC.

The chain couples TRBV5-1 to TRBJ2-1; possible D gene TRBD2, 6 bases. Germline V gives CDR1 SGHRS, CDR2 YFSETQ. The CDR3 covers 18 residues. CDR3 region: CAKGFPLRPRLDHNEQFF. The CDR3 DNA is TGCGCTAAGGGGTTCCCCCTCCGCCCAAGACTAGATCACAATGAGCAGTTCTTC.

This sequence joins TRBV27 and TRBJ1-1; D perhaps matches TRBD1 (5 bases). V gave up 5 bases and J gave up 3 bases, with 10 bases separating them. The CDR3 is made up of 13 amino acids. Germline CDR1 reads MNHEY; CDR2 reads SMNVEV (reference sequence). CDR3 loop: CASSPDRDTEAFF. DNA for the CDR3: TGTGCCAGCAGTCCCGACAGAGACACTGAAGCTTTCTTT.

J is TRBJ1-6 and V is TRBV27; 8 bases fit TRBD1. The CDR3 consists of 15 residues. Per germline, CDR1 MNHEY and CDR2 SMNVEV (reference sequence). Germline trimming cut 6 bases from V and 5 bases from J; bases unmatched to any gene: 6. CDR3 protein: CASRQQGVNNSPLHF. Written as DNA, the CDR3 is TGTGCCAGCAGGCAACAGGGGGTGAATAATTCACCCCTCCACTTT.

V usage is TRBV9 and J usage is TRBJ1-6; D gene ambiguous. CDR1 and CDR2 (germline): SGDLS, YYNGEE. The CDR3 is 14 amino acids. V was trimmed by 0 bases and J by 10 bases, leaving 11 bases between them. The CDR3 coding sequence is TGTGCCAGCAGCGTAGATACAGTTCGGTCACCCCTCCACTTT. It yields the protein CASSVDTVRSPLHF. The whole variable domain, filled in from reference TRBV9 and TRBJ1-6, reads DSGVTQTPKHLITATGQRVTLRCSPRSGDLSVYWYQQSLDQGLQFLIQYYNGEERAKGNILERFSAQQFPDLHSELNLSSLELGDSALYFCASSVDTVRSPLHFGNGTRLTVT.

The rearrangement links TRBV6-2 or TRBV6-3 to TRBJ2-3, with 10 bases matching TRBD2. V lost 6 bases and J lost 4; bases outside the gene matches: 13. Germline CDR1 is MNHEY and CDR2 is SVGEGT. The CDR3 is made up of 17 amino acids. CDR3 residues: CASSFSTVAGGSDTQYF. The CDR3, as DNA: TGTGCCAGCAGCTTCTCTACGGTAGCGGGAGGTTCAGATACGCAGTATTTT.

CDR3 loop: CASSLGVGESPQHF. The CDR3, as DNA: TGTGCCAGCAGCTTAGGGGTCGGGGAGTCACCCCAGCATTTT. The V gene is TRBV7-9, the J gene TRBJ1-5, with D unresolved. Germline V CDR1 and CDR2: SEHNR, FQNEAQ (reference sequence). The CDR3 runs to 14 residues. V lost 1 base and J 10 bases, leaving 14 bases between the germline ends.